This TCR beta chain was recorded in a study of blood T cells in healthy people across ages. Note on this clonotype: Its target is unknown.

Peripheral blood samples of around 9.8 milliliters were drawn from each donor. CDR3 size: 14 residues. CDR1 is ENHRY and CDR2 is SYGVKD in the germline V gene. The authors ran a second PCR of 7 to 11 cycles using a sample-barcoded 5' primer and a J-beta primer mix. A template-switch adaptor that had 12 random nucleotides put a tag on each cDNA molecule. MiXCR, applied by TCRdb to the 5' RACE reads, yields one record per CDR3 protein. The repertoire holds 700,000 or so distinct CDR3 sequences, with around two fifths as singletons. Study-level points and caveats: CMV status of donors was not determined, possibly confounding expanded clonotype changes.

The sequenced material came from blood. The origin of this receptor is an elderly man in good health. The V call is TRBV10-3, the J call TRBJ2-1; tentatively, D is TRBD2 (6 bases). The DNA matches TRBJ2-7 better at its end, which makes the J call doubtful. The CDR3 loop reads CAISEGREGDEQYF. CDR3 bases: TGTGCCATCAGTGAAGGGCGGGAAGGCGATGAGCAGTACTTC.